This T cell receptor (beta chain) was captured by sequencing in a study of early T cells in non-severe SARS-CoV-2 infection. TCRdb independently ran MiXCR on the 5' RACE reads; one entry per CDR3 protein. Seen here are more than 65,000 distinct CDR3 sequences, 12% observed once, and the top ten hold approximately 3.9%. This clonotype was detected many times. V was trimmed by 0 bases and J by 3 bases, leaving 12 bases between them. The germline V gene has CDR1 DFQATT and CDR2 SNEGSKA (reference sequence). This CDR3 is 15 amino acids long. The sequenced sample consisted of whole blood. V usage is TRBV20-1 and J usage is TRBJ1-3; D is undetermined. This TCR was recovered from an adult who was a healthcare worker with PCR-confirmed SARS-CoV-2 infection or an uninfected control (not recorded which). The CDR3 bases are TGCAGTGCTAGAGATGGCCGGGGATATGGAAACACCATATATTTT. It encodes CSARDGRGYGNTIYF.